This TCR beta chain is from a study of OX40 agonist ivuxolimab in advanced cancers. Overall study: Each dose-escalation patient presented with hepatocellular carcinoma, melanoma, renal cell or head and neck cancer. Partial responses, seen in three patients, involved one hepatocellular carcinoma and two cutaneous melanomas.

Here immunoSEQ multiplex PCR was the method, and the copy in TCRdb shows in-frame clones only, minus some. The sample records around 67,000 clones, roughly nine tenths being singletons. Germline CDR1 SGHTA, CDR2 FQGNSA. The CDR3 spans 17 residues. V gave up 0 bases and J gave up 7 bases; unmatched junction bases: 13. This clone was found a few times. This sequence originates from an adult with an advanced solid tumor such as melanoma, head and neck, liver or kidney cancer. The V and J genes are TRBV7-2 and TRBJ2-5; TRBD2 aligns across 8 bases. The material sequenced was CD4+ or CD8+ T cells sorted from blood, taken in a trial of the OX40 agonist ivuxolimab. CDR3 sequence: CASSLAPGAGGPTTQYF. In DNA, the CDR3 is TGTGCCAGCAGCTTAGCCCCAGGCGCGGGGGGCCCTACGACCCAGTACTTC.